The rows below give T cell receptor beta chains drawn from one sample of a study of memory CD8 T cells in hepatitis C reinfection. The method was immunoSEQ multiplex PCR; TCRdb's version includes in-frame clones alone and lacks a portion of them. This table holds over 45,000 clones, roughly nine tenths found once. Sequenced: naive CD8+ T cells sorted from blood. These TCRs come from a young man with hepatitis C virus infection. The CDR3 runs from the conserved cysteine through the conserved F or W. D genes are given only for firm matches. Size tells how often a clone was seen (once, few, many) or the class of an expanded clone, and some rows leave it out.

TRBJ2-7 . TRBV11-2 . TGTGCCAGCAGCAATCCTCGCGGGCTCAGCTCCTACGAGCAGTACTTC CASSNPRGLSSYEQYF
TRBJ2-3 TRBD1 TRBV4-1 . TGCGCCAGCAGCCAAACACCCGGGACAGGCGTAGATACGCAGTATTTT CASSQTPGTGVDTQYF
TRBJ2-2 . TRBV6-4 . TGTGCCAGCAGTGGTGAGGAAAACACCGGGGAGCTGTTTTTT CASSGEENTGELFF
TRBJ2-1 TRBD2 TRBV10-2 . TGCGCCAGCAGTCGGGGGGACTACTATGAGCAGTTCTTC CASSRGDYYEQFF
TRBJ1-1 . TRBV19 . TGTGCCAGTACTGCGGAGCTGACGAACACTGAAGCTTTCTTT CASTAELTNTEAFF
TRBJ2-7 TRBD1 TRBV6-6 . TGTGCCAGCACAGGGGGGACAGGGGATGGCGAGCAGTACTTC CASTGGTGDGEQYF
TRBJ2-7 . TRBV2 . TGTGCCAGCATTTCACCTGAGTTACAGGCGACGTCGGGGGCCTACGAGCAGTACTTC CASISPELQATSGAYEQYF
TRBJ2-5 TRBD2 TRBV19 . TGTGCCAGTAGTCTCCTAGCGGGAGGGTCAGAGACCCAGTACTTC CASSLLAGGSETQYF
TRBJ1-1 TRBD1 TRBV28 . TGTGCCAGCAGTTCGCAGGGGGGCGGTTTAAGGGCTTTCTTT CASSSQGGGLRAFF
TRBJ2-5 . TRBV7-9 . TGTGCCAGCAGCCAACCTGGGGAGACAGGGTACTTC CASSQPGETGYF
TRBJ2-3 TRBD2 TRBV7-9 once TGTGCCAGCAGCTTAGTACCTAGCGGGGGAGCAGATACGCAGTATTTT CASSLVPSGGADTQYF
TRBJ2-6 . TRBV7-9 . TGTGCCAGCACCCAGGGAGGGGCCAACGTCCTGACTTTC CASTQGGANVLTF
TRBJ2-5 TRBD1 TRBV4-1 . TGCGCCAGCAGCCACGGGACAGGACTCCAAGAGACCCAGTACTTC CASSHGTGLQETQYF
TRBJ1-1 . TRBV10-2 . TGCGCCAGCAGTGAAGTTGGGGCAGTACCCACTGAAGCTTTCTTT CASSEVGAVPTEAFF
TRBJ2-7 TRBD1 TRBV29-1 . TGCAGCGTTGAGGGGGACAGGGCCCACTCCTACGAGCAGTACTTC CSVEGDRAHSYEQYF
TRBJ2-6 . TRBV19 . TGTGCCAGTAGTATCGAGGTCGGGGAAGGGTGGGTGTATGGGGCCAACGTCCTGACTTTC CASSIEVGEGWVYGANVLTF
TRBJ2-5 . TRBV10-2 . TGCGCCAGCGCGACTGAGGGAGAGACCCAGTACTTC CASATEGETQYF
TRBJ2-3 TRBD2 TRBV15 once TGTGCCACCAGCACGGTAGCGGGAGGGTTCACAGATACGCAGTATTTT CATSTVAGGFTDTQYF
TRBJ1-6 . TRBV7-6 . TGTGCCAGCAGCTTGGGGGGTTTCAATTCACCCCTCCACTTT CASSLGGFNSPLHF
TRBJ2-7 . TRBV5-6 . TGTGCCAGCAGCGAGGGCGATCCCTACGAGCAGTACTTC CASSEGDPYEQYF